One T cell receptor beta chain is described in this entry. This sample is drawn from a study of OX40 agonist ivuxolimab in advanced cancers. Background on the study: The treatment was a fully human IgG2 OX40 agonist, ivuxolimab. Dose-escalation patients suffered from hepatocellular carcinoma, melanoma, renal cell or head and neck cancer. The dose-escalation cohort was about 87% male, with a mean age of around 60 years, ranging about 20 to 85.

The protocol was immunoSEQ multiplex PCR, while the TCRdb copy is restricted to in-frame clones and leaves out a portion. Of over 30,000 clones in the sample, 65% to 90% are singletons; the top ten hold 1.8%. Germline V CDR1 and CDR2: LGHNT, FRNRAP. V lost 3 bases to trimming and J lost 4 bases, with 9 bases between them. The CDR3 spans 13 residues. Sequenced material: CD4+ or CD8+ T cells sorted from blood, taken in a trial of the OX40 agonist ivuxolimab. This TCR was recovered from an adult with an advanced solid tumor such as melanoma, head and neck, liver or kidney cancer. The chain employs TRBV12-5 and TRBJ1-2, with D unclear. The CDR3 DNA reads TGTGCTAGTGGTTTAGAACTAGGCTATGGCTACACCTTC. It codes for CASGLELGYGYTF.